This TCR beta chain was recovered during a study of shared clonotypes between healthy human individuals. Findings and caveats of the study: Among donors, the sharing of clonotypes was expected to be influenced by sequencing depth. Estimated richness was generally greater in naive than memory subsets. Rarefaction curves obtained for sorted subsets showed sequencing incomplete despite large depth. A handful of donors showed sharing of 4.5% to 6% of naive CD4 clonotypes.

The CDR3 loop spans 14 amino acids. Germline CDR1 SGHRS, CDR2 YFSETQ. V lost 0 bases, J lost 5 bases, and 11 bases lay in between. Assay used: immunoSEQ multiplex PCR; TCRdb lists only in-frame clones, some missing. The repertoire holds over a million clones, with 95% to 99% as singletons. With regard to this clone: Its antigen is not known.

The clonotype originates from a man aged 25-45 years in good health. This chain joins TRBV5-1 and TRBJ2-5; no firm D call. Material for sequencing was naive CD4+ T cells sorted from blood. Specified subset: CD45RA+ positively selected. The CDR3 spells CASSLDGQYETQYF. The CDR3 DNA follows: TGCGCCAGCAGCTTGGACGGCCAGTATGAGACCCAGTACTTC.